A single sample gave rise to the 15 T cell receptor beta chains below, sequenced in a study of T cell changes during pregnancy in multiple sclerosis. Assay used: immunoSEQ multiplex PCR; TCRdb lists only in-frame clones, some missing. The table has over 100,000 clones, 92% seen once; the top ten hold more than 1.5%. The material was peripheral blood, obtained in the third trimester of pregnancy. These receptors were obtained from a female donor with multiple sclerosis, enrolled in a pregnancy study.

V usage is TRBV28 and J usage is TRBJ1-1; D remains unclear. The CDR3 has 15 amino acids. The germline gives CDR1 MDHEN, CDR2 SYDVKM. V was shortened by 5 bases and J by 0 bases, with 13 bases between the two germline ends. The chain's CDR3 is CASSPPPGMNTEAFF. The CDR3 nucleotides read TGTGCCAGCAGTCCCCCCCCCGGGATGAACACTGAAGCTTTCTTT. Supplemented by reference TRBV28 and TRBJ1-1, the full variable domain reads DVKVTQSSRYLVKRTGEKVFLECVQDMDHENMFWYRQDPGLGLRLIYFSYDVKMKEKGDIPEGYSVSREKKERFSLILESASTNQTSMYLCASSPPPGMNTEAFFGQGTRLTVV.

The gene calls are TRBV5-5 and TRBJ2-5; TRBD2 aligns across 9 bases. The V segment lost 3 bases and the J segment 2 bases; nucleotides outside the gene matches: 8. CDR1 is SGHKS and CDR2 is YYEKEE in the germline V gene (reference sequence). The CDR3 has 16 amino acids. The CDR3 protein is CASSSSGGRGQETQYF. The DNA of the CDR3 is TGTGCCAGCAGCTCAAGCGGGGGGAGAGGGCAAGAGACCCAGTACTTC. Supplemented by reference TRBV5-5 and TRBJ2-5, the full variable domain reads DAGVTQSPTHLIKTRGQQVTLRCSPISGHKSVSWYQQVLGQGPQFIFQYYEKEERGRGNFPDRFSARQFPNYSSELNVNALLLGDSALYLCASSSSGGRGQETQYFGPGTRLLVL.

V gene TRBV28 combines with J gene TRBJ2-1, with 10 bases fitting TRBD1. The V segment lost 7 bases and the J segment 0 bases; nucleotides outside the gene matches: 18. The CDR3 totals 20 residues. Germline V gives CDR1 MDHEN, CDR2 SYDVKM. The CDR3 is CASTPKRGTGVWSSYNEQFF. For the CDR3, the DNA is TGTGCCAGCACCCCAAAGCGAGGGACAGGGGTTTGGAGCTCCTACAATGAGCAGTTCTTC.

The chain combines TRBV7-3 with TRBJ2-1; 13 bases align to TRBD2. The CDR3 is 17 amino acids. Germline CDR1 is SGHTA and CDR2 is FQGTGA. The trim removed 4 bases at V and 7 bases at J, leaving 10 bases unmatched. CDR3 bases: TGTGCCAGCAGCTCCATCCCACTAGCGGGAGGGGTAAATGAGCAGTTCTTC. It translates to CASSSIPLAGGVNEQFF.

This clone was recorded once. This CDR3 is CASTGGNQPQHF. DNA of the CDR3: TGTGCCAGCACCGGGGGCAATCAGCCCCAGCATTTT. The chain recombines TRBV6-6 with TRBJ1-5; D remains unclear. The CDR3 covers 12 residues. Germline CDR1 reads MNHNY; CDR2 reads SVGAGI (reference sequence). Trimming took 7 bases from V and 2 from J, leaving 6 bases between them.

The CDR3 DNA sequence: TGCGCCAGCAGCAAGGCAGCGTTGAGAATGGACACTGAAGCTTTCTTT. The encoded protein is CASSKAALRMDTEAFF. J is TRBJ1-1 and V is TRBV5-1; no reliable D call. In germline, CDR1 is SGHRS, CDR2 YFSETQ. V was trimmed by 4 bases and J by 3 bases, leaving 19 bases between them. The CDR3 has 16 residues.

This rearrangement joins TRBV19 to TRBJ1-2; a weak D match, TRBD1 (5 bases). Trimming shortened V by 2 bases and J by 6 bases, and 10 bases separated the two germline ends. This CDR3 contains 13 residues. From germline, CDR1 is LNHDA and CDR2 SQIVND (reference sequence). The CDR3 DNA follows: TGTGCCAGTAGTATAAGAGGCAGGGATGGCTACACCTTC. Translation gives CASSIRGRDGYTF. Drawing the rest from reference TRBV19 and TRBJ1-2, the complete variable domain is DGGITQSPKYLFRKEGQNVTLSCEQNLNHDAMYWYRQDPGQGLRLIYYSQIVNDFQKGDIAEGYSVSREKKESFPLTVTSAQKNPTAFYLCASSIRGRDGYTFGSGTRLTVV.

The rearrangement joins TRBV5-4 to TRBJ2-3; D may be TRBD1 (6 bases). The CDR3 is made up of 17 amino acids. The V gene's germline CDR1 is SGHNT and CDR2 YYREEE (reference sequence). V lost 0 bases and J 2 bases, leaving 16 bases between the germline ends. The CDR3 loop is CASSLAWKQGYTDTQYF. The CDR3 nucleotides are TGTGCCAGCAGCTTGGCTTGGAAACAGGGCTACACAGATACGCAGTATTTT.

The chain has TRBV19 and TRBJ2-7, with 7 bases that match TRBD1. The V gene's germline CDR1 is LNHDA and CDR2 SQIVND (reference sequence). The CDR3 spans 12 residues. The junction had 5 bases not matched to a gene; V was cut back by 8 bases and J by 4 bases. The chain's CDR3 is CASAGTEYEQYF. Written as DNA, the CDR3 is TGTGCCAGTGCCGGGACAGAGTACGAGCAGTACTTC.

J is TRBJ1-2 and V is TRBV6-1; a possible D gene is TRBD1 (6 bases). This CDR3 has 16 residues. Per the germline V gene, CDR1 is MNHNS and CDR2 is SASEGT. V was shortened by 0 bases and J by 5 bases, with 16 bases between the two germline ends. This CDR3 reads CASSEAFAGVRYGYTF. The CDR3, as DNA: TGTGCCAGCAGTGAAGCGTTCGCAGGGGTTCGATATGGCTACACCTTC.

Written as DNA, the CDR3 is TGTGCCAGCAGCTTACGATCCGGGACTCCCAACTATCAGGCTGGAAACACCATATATTTT. Its translation is CASSLRSGTPNYQAGNTIYF. V and J are TRBV7-8 and TRBJ1-3; D is perhaps TRBD1 (5 bases). This CDR3 is built from 20 residues. Between the trimmed V and J ends, which lost 2 bases and 2 bases, there was a span of 25 bases. CDR1 is SGHVS and CDR2 is FQNEAQ in the germline V gene.

This clone was seen only once. V and J are TRBV11-2 and TRBJ1-1; the match to TRBD1 covers 7 bases. V was clipped by 5 bases and J by 14 bases; unmatched bases: 5. Looked up from germline, CDR1 is SGHAT and CDR2 is FQNNGV. This CDR3 is built from 10 residues. The CDR3 sequence: CASSQGQLFF. The CDR3 nucleotides are TGTGCCAGCAGCCAGGGACAGCTCTTCTTT.

V usage is TRBV20-1 and J usage is TRBJ1-1; D not resolved. Germline V gene lookup returns CDR1 DFQATT and CDR2 SNEGSKA (reference sequence). The V gene lost 6 bases and the J gene lost 5 bases, with 10 bases spanning the gap. CDR3 length equals 11 residues. The CDR3 coding sequence is TGCAGTGCCCCAAGAGGGACTGAAGCTTTCTTT. Protein: CSAPRGTEAFF.

The CDR3 reads CASGDRRGEKLFF. As DNA, the CDR3 is TGTGCCAGTGGGGACAGACGGGGTGAAAAACTGTTTTTT. The chain uses TRBV19 and TRBJ1-4; 7 nucleotides agree with TRBD1. Germline V CDR1 and CDR2: LNHDA, SQIVND (reference sequence). The CDR3 totals 13 residues. V shed 8 bases, J shed 7 bases, and the junction held 7 bases outside the gene matches.

The chain is built from TRBV2 and TRBJ1-1; D remains unclear. Germline V gives CDR1 SNHLY, CDR2 FYNNEI. V lost 2 bases to trimming and J lost 1 base, with 11 bases between them. This CDR3 is 15 amino acids long. The CDR3 nucleotides are TGTGCCAGCAGTGAAATAACGCAGGAGAACACTGAAGCTTTCTTT. It is translated as CASSEITQENTEAFF.